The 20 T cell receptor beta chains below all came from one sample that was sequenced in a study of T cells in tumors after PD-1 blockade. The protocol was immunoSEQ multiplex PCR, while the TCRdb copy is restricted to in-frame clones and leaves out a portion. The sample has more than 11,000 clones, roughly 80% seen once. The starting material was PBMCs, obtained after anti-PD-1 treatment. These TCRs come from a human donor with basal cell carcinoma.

In DNA, the CDR3 is TGTGCCAGTAGTGAAACAGGGGGCTTGTCCTACGAGCAGTACTTC. Translated: CASSETGGLSYEQYF. V and J are TRBV19 and TRBJ2-7; 9 positions match TRBD1. Germline V lookup: CDR1 LNHDA, CDR2 SQIVND (reference sequence). This CDR3 has 15 amino acids. V lost 5 bases to trimming and J lost 1 base; unmatched junction nucleotides: 6.

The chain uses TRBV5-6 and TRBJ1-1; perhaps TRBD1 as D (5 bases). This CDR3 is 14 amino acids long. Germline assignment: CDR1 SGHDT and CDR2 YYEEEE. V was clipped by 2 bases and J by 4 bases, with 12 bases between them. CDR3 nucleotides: TGTGCCAGCAGCTTTAGTCAGGGTGTCACTGAAGCTTTCTTT. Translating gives CASSFSQGVTEAFF. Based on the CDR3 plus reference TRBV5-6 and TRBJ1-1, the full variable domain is DAGVTQSPTHLIKTRGQQVTLRCSPKSGHDTVSWYQQALGQGPQFIFQYYEEEERQRGNFPDRFSGHQFPNYSSELNVNALLLGDSALYLCASSFSQGVTEAFFGQGTRLTVV.

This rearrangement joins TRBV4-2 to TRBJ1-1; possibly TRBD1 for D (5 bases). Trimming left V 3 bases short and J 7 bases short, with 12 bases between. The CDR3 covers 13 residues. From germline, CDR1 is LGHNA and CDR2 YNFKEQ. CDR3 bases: TGTGCCAGCAGCCAGGACAAAGGCGGTGAAGCTTTCTTT. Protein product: CASSQDKGGEAFF.

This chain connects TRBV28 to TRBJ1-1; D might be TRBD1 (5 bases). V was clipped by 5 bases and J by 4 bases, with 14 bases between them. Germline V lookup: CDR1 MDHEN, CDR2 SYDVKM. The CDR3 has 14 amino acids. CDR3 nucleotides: TGTGCCAGCAGTGCAAACGTGGGGGGCACTGAAGCTTTCTTT. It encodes CASSANVGGTEAFF. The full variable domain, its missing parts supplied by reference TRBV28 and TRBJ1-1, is DVKVTQSSRYLVKRTGEKVFLECVQDMDHENMFWYRQDPGLGLRLIYFSYDVKMKEKGDIPEGYSVSREKKERFSLILESASTNQTSMYLCASSANVGGTEAFFGQGTRLTVV.

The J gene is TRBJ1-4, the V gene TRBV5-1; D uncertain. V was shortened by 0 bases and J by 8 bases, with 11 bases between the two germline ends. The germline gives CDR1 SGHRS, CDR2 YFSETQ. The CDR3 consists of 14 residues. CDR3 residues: CASSLGGLGEKLFF. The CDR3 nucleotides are TGCGCCAGCAGCTTGGGAGGGCTCGGGGAAAAACTGTTTTTT.

The CDR3 loop reads CASSPGLASYNEQFF. Here the CDR3 DNA reads TGTGCCAGCTCACCAGGGCTAGCCTCCTACAATGAGCAGTTCTTC. The rearrangement joins TRBV18 to TRBJ2-1; D possibly corresponds to TRBD2 (5 bases). This CDR3 has 15 amino acids. The V and J ends lost 2 bases and 0 bases respectively, with 8 bases between them. Germline V gene data show CDR1 as KGHSH and CDR2 as LQKENI.

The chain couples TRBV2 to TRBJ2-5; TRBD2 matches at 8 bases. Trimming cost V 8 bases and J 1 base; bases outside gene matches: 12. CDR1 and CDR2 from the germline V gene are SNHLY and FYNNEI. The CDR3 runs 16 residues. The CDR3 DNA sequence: TGTGCCAGCCTGACGGAGGTAGCGGGATCCCAAGAGACCCAGTACTTC. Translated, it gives CASLTEVAGSQETQYF.

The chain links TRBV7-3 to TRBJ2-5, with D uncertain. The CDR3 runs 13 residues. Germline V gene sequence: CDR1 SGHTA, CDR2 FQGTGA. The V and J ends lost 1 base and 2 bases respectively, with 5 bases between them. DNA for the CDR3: TGTGCCAGCAGCTTAAATAGACAAGAGACCCAGTACTTC. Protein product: CASSLNRQETQYF. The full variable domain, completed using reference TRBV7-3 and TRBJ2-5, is GAGVSQTPSNKVTEKGKYVELRCDPISGHTALYWYRQSLGQGPEFLIYFQGTGAADDSGLPNDRFFAVRPEGSVSTLKIQRTERGDSAVYLCASSLNRQETQYFGPGTRLLVL.

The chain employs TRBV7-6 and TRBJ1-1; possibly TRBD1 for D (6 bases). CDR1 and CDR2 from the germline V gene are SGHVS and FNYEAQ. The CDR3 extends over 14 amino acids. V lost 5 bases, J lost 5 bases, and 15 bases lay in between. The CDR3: CASSPARGGTEAFF. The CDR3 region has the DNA TGTGCCAGCAGCCCGGCCAGGGGAGGGACTGAAGCTTTCTTT. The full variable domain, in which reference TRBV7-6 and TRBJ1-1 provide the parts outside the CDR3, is GAGVSQSPRYKVTKRGQDVALRCDPISGHVSLYWYRQALGQGPEFLTYFNYEAQQDKSGLPNDRFSAERPEGSISTLTIQRTEQRDSAMYRCASSPARGGTEAFFGQGTRLTVV.

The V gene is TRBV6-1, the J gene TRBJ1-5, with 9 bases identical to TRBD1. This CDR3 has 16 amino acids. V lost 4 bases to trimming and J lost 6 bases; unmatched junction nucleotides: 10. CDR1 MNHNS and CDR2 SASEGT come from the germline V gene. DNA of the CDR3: TGTGCCAGCAGTGCCCCTCCACAGGGGGCCAGTCAGCCCCAGCATTTT. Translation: CASSAPPQGASQPQHF.

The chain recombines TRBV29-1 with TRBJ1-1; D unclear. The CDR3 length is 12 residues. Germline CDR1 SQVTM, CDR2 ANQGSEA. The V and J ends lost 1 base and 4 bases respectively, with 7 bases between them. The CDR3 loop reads CSVEGVGTEAFF. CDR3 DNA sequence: TGCAGCGTTGAAGGCGTTGGCACTGAAGCTTTCTTT.

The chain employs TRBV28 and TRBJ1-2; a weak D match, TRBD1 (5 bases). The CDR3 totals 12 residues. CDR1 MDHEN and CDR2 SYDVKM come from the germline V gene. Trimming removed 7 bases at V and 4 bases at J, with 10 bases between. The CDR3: CASTLGAYGYTF. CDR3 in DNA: TGTGCCAGCACTCTCGGGGCCTATGGCTACACCTTC.

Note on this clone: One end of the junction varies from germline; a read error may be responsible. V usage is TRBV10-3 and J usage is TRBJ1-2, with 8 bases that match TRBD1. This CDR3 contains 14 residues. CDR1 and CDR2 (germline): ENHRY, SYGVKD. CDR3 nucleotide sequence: TGTGCCATCGGTGACAGGGGAAGGAGCTATGGCTACACCTTC. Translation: CAIGDRGRSYGYTF.

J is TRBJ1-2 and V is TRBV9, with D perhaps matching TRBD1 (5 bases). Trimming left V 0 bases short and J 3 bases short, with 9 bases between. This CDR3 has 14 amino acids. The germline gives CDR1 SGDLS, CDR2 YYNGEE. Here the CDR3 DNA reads TGTGCCAGCAGCGTAGAACAAGGGGACTATGGCTACACCTTC. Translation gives CASSVEQGDYGYTF.

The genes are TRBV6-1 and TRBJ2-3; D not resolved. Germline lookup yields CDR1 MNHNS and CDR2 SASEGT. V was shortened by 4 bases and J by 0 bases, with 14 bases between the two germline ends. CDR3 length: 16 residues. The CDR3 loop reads CASSALTVTSTDTQYF. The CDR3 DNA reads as TGTGCCAGCAGTGCCCTGACTGTCACTAGCACAGATACGCAGTATTTT.

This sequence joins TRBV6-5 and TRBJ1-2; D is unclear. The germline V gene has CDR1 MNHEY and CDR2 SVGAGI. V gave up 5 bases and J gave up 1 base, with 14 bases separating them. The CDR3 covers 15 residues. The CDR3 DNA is TGTGCCAGCAGTCGCCCCGGACCGCTTAACTATGGCTACACCTTC. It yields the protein CASSRPGPLNYGYTF.

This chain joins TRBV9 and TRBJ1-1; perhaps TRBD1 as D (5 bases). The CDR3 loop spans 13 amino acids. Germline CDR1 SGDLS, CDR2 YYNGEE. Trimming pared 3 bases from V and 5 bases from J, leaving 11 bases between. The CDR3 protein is CASSERGMTEAFF. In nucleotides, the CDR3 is TGTGCCAGCAGCGAAAGGGGTATGACTGAAGCTTTCTTT.

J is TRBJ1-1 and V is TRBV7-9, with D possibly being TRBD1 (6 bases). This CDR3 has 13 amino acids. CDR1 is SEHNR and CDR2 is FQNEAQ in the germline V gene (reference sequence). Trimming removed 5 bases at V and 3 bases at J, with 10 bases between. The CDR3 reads CASSLGGHTEAFF. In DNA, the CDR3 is TGTGCCAGCAGCCTAGGGGGTCACACTGAAGCTTTCTTT.

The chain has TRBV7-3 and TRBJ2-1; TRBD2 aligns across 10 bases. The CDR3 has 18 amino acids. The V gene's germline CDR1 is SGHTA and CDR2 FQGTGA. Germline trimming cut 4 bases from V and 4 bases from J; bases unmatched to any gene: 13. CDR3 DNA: TGTGCCAGCAGCTCCTTCCCCCCCTCTAGCGGGGGTTACAATGAGCAGTTCTTC. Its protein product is CASSSFPPSSGGYNEQFF.

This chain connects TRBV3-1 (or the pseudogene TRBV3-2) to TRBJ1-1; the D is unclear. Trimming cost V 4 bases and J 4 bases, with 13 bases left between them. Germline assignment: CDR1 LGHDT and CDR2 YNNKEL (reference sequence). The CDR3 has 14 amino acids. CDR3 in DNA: TGTGCCAGCAGCCTCAGCATGGGTGGCACTGAAGCTTTCTTT. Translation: CASSLSMGGTEAFF.